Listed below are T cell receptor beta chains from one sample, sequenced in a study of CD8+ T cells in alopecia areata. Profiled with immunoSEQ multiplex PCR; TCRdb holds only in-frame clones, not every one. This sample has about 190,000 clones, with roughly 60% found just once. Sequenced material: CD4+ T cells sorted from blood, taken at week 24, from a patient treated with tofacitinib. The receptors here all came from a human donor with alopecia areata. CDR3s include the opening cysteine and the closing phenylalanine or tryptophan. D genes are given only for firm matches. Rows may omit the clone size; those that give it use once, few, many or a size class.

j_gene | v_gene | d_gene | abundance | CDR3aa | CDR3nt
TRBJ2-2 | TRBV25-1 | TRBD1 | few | CASSLKDRGETGELFF | TGTGCCAGCAGTTTAAAGGACAGGGGGGAAACCGGGGAGCTGTTTTTT
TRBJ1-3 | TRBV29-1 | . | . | CSVEDEQKSSGNTIYF | TGCAGCGTTGAAGATGAACAGAAGAGCTCTGGAAACACCATATATTTT
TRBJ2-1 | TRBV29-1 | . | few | CSVDGVSNEQFF | TGCAGCGTTGACGGGGTCTCGAATGAGCAGTTCTTC
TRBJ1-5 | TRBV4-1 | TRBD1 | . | CASSQEGTGINQPQHF | TGCGCCAGCAGCCAAGAAGGGACAGGGATTAATCAGCCCCAGCATTTT
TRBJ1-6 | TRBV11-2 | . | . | CASSLEPVRLRPLHF | TGTGCCAGCAGCTTAGAGCCCGTGCGGCTGAGACCCCTCCACTTT
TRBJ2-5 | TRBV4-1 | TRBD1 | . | CASSFGTGGRETQYF | TGCGCCAGCAGCTTCGGGACAGGGGGTCGAGAGACCCAGTACTTC
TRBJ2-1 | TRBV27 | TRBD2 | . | CASSHLAGDSVEQFF | TGTGCCAGCAGTCATCTAGCGGGGGATAGTGTTGAGCAGTTCTTC
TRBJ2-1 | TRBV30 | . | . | CAWSVTTSNEQFF | TGTGCCTGGAGTGTCACGACTAGCAATGAGCAGTTCTTC
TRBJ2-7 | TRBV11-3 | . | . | CASSLGKGMLEDEQYF | TGTGCCAGCAGCTTAGGGAAGGGAATGTTGGAGGACGAGCAGTACTTC
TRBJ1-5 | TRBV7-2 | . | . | CASTRDGQPQHF | TGTGCCAGCACCCGGGATGGTCAGCCCCAGCATTTT
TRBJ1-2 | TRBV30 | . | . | CAWSSQGGGYTF | TGTGCCTGGAGCTCCCAGGGCGGCGGCTACACCTTC
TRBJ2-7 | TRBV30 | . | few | CAWMEQGGVYEQYF | TGTGCCTGGATGGAGCAGGGGGGGGTATACGAGCAGTACTTC
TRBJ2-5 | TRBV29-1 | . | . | CSFFRGGFLETQYF | TGCAGCTTTTTCCGCGGGGGCTTCCTAGAGACCCAGTACTTC
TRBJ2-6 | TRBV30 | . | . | CAWGQGSGANVLTF | TGTGCCTGGGGCCAGGGTTCTGGGGCCAACGTCCTGACTTTC
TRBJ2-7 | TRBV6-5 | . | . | CASASGRVYEQYF | TGTGCCAGCGCCTCGGGGCGAGTCTACGAGCAGTACTTC
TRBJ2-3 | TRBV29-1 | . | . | CSSLRHSSTDTQYF | TGCAGCTCCTTGAGGCACAGTAGCACAGATACGCAGTATTTT
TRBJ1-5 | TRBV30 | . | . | CAWSVAVDQPQHF | TGTGCCTGGAGTGTGGCAGTCGATCAGCCCCAGCATTTT
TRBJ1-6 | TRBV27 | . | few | CASSLAGPNSPLHF | TGTGCCAGCAGTTTGGCGGGCCCCAATTCACCCCTCCACTTT
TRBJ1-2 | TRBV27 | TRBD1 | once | CASSSPGQGSYGYTF | TGTGCCAGCAGTTCACCGGGACAGGGAAGCTATGGCTACACCTTC
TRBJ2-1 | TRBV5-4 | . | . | CASNPTSEDEQFF | TGTGCCAGCAACCCGACATCCGAGGATGAGCAGTTCTTC
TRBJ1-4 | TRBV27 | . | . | CASSFSSPSEKLFF | TGTGCCAGCAGTTTTTCCTCACCTTCCGAAAAACTGTTTTTT
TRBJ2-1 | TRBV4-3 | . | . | CASSQDPRDAQFF | TGCGCCAGCAGCCAAGATCCCCGGGATGCGCAGTTCTTC
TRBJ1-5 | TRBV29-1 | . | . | CSPLLCSFQPQHF | TGCAGCCCGTTACTATGCAGTTTTCAGCCCCAGCATTTT
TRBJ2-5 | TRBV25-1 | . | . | CASSLPQETQYF | TGTGCCAGCAGTCTTCCACAAGAGACCCAGTACTTC
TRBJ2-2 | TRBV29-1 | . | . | CSVGKVGELFF | TGCAGCGTTGGTAAAGTCGGGGAGCTGTTTTTT
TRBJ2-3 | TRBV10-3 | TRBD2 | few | CAIMGLGSTDTQYF | TGTGCCATCATGGGACTAGGAAGCACAGATACGCAGTATTTT
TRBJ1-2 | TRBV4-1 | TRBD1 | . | CASSQEVLGQGHGYTF | TGCGCCAGCAGCCAAGAAGTTTTAGGACAGGGGCATGGCTACACCTTC
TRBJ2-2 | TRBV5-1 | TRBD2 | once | CASSPGLAGERNTGELFF | TGCGCCAGCAGCCCTGGACTAGCGGGGGAACGGAACACCGGGGAGCTGTTTTTT
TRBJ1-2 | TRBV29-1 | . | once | CRWDVANYGYTF | TGCAGGTGGGACGTGGCTAACTATGGCTACACCTTC
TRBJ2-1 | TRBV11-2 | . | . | CASSLQVAQGNEQFF | TGTGCCAGCAGCTTACAGGTCGCCCAGGGCAATGAGCAGTTCTTC
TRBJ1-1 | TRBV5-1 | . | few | CASSPRTDMNTEAFF | TGCGCCAGCAGCCCGCGGACAGATATGAACACTGAAGCTTTCTTT
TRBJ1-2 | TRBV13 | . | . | CASSLVGPSEGYTF | TGTGCCAGCAGCTTAGTGGGTCCATCGGAAGGCTACACCTTC
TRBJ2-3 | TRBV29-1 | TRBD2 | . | CSAEGRVRTDTQYF | TGCAGCGCTGAGGGGAGGGTTCGCACAGATACGCAGTATTTT
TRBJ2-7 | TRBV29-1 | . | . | CSVLQAYEQYF | TGCAGCGTTCTCCAAGCCTACGAGCAGTACTTC
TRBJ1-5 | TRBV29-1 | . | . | CSTGPSGDQPQHF | TGCAGCACGGGCCCATCTGGGGATCAGCCCCAGCATTTT
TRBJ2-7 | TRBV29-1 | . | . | CSAIIAYEQYF | TGCAGCGCCATCATCGCCTACGAGCAGTACTTC
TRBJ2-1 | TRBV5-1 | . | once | CASSSPNRNEQFF | TGCGCCAGCAGCTCCCCCAACCGCAATGAGCAGTTCTTC
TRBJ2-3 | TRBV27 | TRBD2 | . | CASSSGGGADTQYF | TGTGCCAGCAGTAGCGGGGGCGGTGCAGATACGCAGTATTTT
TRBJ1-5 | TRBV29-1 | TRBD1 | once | CSVGQGLNQPQHF | TGCAGCGTGGGACAGGGCTTAAATCAGCCCCAGCATTTT
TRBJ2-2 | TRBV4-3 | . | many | CASSQDQGSGGLNTGELFF | TGCGCCAGCAGCCAAGATCAGGGGAGTGGCGGATTGAACACCGGGGAGCTGTTTTTT
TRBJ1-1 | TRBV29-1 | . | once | CSVEVQGQDTEAFF | TGCAGCGTTGAAGTGCAGGGGCAGGACACTGAAGCTTTCTTT
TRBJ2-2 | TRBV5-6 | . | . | CASSLEFGAANTGELFF | TGTGCCAGCAGCTTGGAATTTGGGGCAGCGAACACCGGGGAGCTGTTTTTT
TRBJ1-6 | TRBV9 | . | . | CASSAMGTNVNSPLHF | TGTGCCAGCAGCGCAATGGGGACCAACGTCAATTCACCCCTCCACTTT
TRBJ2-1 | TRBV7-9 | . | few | CASSLNTYNEQFF | TGTGCCAGCAGCTTAAACACCTACAATGAGCAGTTCTTC
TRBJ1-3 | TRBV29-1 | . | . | CSVAETGNTIYF | TGCAGCGTGGCTGAAACTGGAAACACCATATATTTT
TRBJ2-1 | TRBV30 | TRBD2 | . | CAWSISGGADEQFF | TGTGCCTGGAGTATAAGCGGGGGGGCAGATGAGCAGTTCTTC
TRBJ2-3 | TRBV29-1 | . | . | CSAPSWGTDTQYF | TGCAGCGCCCCGTCGTGGGGCACAGATACGCAGTATTTT
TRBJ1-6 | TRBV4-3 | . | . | CASSYTDNSPLHF | TGCGCCAGCAGCTATACGGATAATTCACCCCTCCACTTT
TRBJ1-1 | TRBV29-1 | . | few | CSVAVYTEAFF | TGCAGCGTTGCTGTTTATACTGAAGCTTTCTTT
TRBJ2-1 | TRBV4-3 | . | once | CASSQIGGQGSQFF | TGCGCCAGCAGCCAAATAGGGGGGCAGGGTTCGCAGTTCTTC
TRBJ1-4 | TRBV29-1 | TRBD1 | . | CSVNRGRGEKLFF | TGCAGCGTTAACAGGGGGCGCGGTGAAAAACTGTTTTTT
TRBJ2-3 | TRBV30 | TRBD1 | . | CAWTGTGVDTQYF | TGTGCCTGGACCGGGACAGGGGTAGATACGCAGTATTTT
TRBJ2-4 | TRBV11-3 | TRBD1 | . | CASSSRDRGGIQYF | TGTGCCAGCAGCTCCCGGGACAGGGGAGGCATTCAGTACTTC
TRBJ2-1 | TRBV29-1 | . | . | CSASGTSYNEQFF | TGCAGCGCTTCCGGGACTTCCTACAATGAGCAGTTCTTC